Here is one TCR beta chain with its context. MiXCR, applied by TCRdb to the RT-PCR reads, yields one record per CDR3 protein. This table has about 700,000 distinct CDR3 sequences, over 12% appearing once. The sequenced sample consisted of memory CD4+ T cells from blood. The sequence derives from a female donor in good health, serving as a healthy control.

CDR3 residues: CASSRTSGVSTDTQYF. The CDR3 DNA reads as TGCGCCAGCAGCCGAACTAGCGGGGTTAGCACAGATACGCAGTATTTT. The chain is built from TRBV4-1 and TRBJ2-3; 10 bases agree with TRBD2. The CDR3 spans 16 residues. Germline CDR1 reads MGHRA; CDR2 reads YSYEKL. V was clipped by 4 bases and J by 0 bases; unmatched bases: 4.